Described below is a single T cell receptor beta chain sequence and its context. This record belongs to a study of blood T cell repertoires in COVID-19. The table came from immunoSEQ multiplex PCR; TCRdb's copy has only in-frame clones and leaves some out. The sample lists roughly 100,000 clones, about nine tenths occurring once. This clonotype was obtained from a woman in her fifties or sixties with COVID-19, enrolled during active disease. Sequenced input: peripheral blood.

The CDR3 spells CASSLQGSLGNTIYF. The CDR3 DNA reads TGTGCCAGCAGTTTGCAGGGCAGCCTCGGAAACACCATATATTTT. The chain uses TRBV28 and TRBJ1-3; possible D gene TRBD1, 5 bases. Per germline, CDR1 MDHEN and CDR2 SYDVKM. CDR3 length: 15 amino acids. Trimming shortened V by 3 bases and J by 4 bases, and 13 bases separated the two germline ends.